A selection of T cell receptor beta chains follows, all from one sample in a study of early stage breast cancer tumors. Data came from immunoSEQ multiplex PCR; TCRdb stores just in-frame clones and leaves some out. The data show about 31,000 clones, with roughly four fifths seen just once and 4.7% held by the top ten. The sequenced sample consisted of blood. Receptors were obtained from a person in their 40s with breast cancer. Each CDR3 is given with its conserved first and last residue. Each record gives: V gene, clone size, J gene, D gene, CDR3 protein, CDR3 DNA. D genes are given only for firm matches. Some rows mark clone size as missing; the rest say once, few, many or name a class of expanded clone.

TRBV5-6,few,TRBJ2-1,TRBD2,CASSLTGGREQFF,TGTGCCAGCAGCTTGACCGGCGGGAGAGAGCAGTTCTTC
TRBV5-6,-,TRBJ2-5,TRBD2,CASRSRGLAFQETQYF,TGTGCCAGCAGGTCCAGAGGACTAGCGTTTCAAGAGACCCAGTACTTC
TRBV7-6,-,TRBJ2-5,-,CASSFSETQYF,TGTGCCAGCAGCTTCTCGGAGACCCAGTACTTC
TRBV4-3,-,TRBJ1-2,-,CASSQGAGLANYGYTF,TGCGCCAGCAGCCAAGGGGCAGGGCTAGCTAACTATGGCTACACCTTC
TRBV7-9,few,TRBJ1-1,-,CASSLAGGGTEAFF,TGTGCCAGCAGCTTAGCCGGAGGGGGCACTGAAGCTTTCTTT
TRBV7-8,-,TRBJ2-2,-,CASSLVRNTGELFF,TGTGCCAGCAGCTTAGTCCGGAACACCGGGGAGCTGTTTTTT
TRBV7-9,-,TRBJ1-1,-,CASSLGGASGTEAFF,TGTGCCAGCAGCTTAGGAGGGGCCTCGGGCACTGAAGCTTTCTTT
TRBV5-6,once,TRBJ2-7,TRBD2,CASSLREDYEQYF,TGTGCCAGCAGCTTGCGGGAGGACTACGAGCAGTACTTC
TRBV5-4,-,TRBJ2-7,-,CASSIMETGLRYEQYF,TGTGCCAGCAGCATAATGGAGACAGGTTTGAGGTACGAGCAGTACTTC
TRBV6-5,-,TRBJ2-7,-,CASRYHEYEQYF,TGTGCCAGCAGGTACCATGAATACGAGCAGTACTTC
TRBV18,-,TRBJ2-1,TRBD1,CASSPAGGASGEQFF,TGTGCCAGCTCACCAGCAGGGGGCGCATCAGGGGAGCAGTTCTTC
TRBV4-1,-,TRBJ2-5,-,CASSQVAMQETQYF,TGCGCCAGCAGCCAAGTGGCCATGCAAGAGACCCAGTACTTC
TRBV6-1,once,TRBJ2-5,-,CASSEDPNPQETQYF,TGTGCCAGCAGTGAAGACCCAAACCCACAAGAGACCCAGTACTTC
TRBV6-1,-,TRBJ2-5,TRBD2,CASSEASGRGLDETQYF,TGTGCCAGCAGTGAGGCTAGCGGGAGGGGGCTGGACGAGACCCAGTACTTC
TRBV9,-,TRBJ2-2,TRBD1,CASSATGVTGELFF,TGTGCCAGCAGCGCTACAGGGGTCACCGGGGAGCTGTTTTTT
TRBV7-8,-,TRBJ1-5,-,CASSLVAGTAYSNQPQHF,TGTGCCAGCAGCTTAGTAGCAGGGACCGCATATAGCAATCAGCCCCAGCATTTT
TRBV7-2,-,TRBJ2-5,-,CASSFGSKETQYF,TGTGCCAGCAGCTTCGGCTCGAAGGAGACCCAGTACTTC
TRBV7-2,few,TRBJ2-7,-,CASSRSSYEQYF,TGTGCCAGCAGCCGTTCCTCCTACGAGCAGTACTTC
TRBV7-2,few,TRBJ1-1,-,CASSLRRDTEAFF,TGTGCCAGCAGCTTAAGGAGAGACACTGAAGCTTTCTTT
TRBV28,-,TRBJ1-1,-,CASRFGQPNTEAFF,TGTGCCAGCAGGTTTGGACAGCCGAACACTGAAGCTTTCTTT
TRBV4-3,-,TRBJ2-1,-,CASSQDGTVSSYNEQFF,TGCGCCAGCAGCCAAGATGGAACCGTAAGCTCCTACAATGAGCAGTTCTTC
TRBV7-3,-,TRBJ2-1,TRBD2,CASSLIGRSGANEQFF,TGTGCCAGCAGCCTGATCGGACGTAGCGGGGCAAATGAGCAGTTCTTC
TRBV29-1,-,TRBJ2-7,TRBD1,CSVEDRDRGNYEQYF,TGCAGCGTTGAAGATAGGGACAGGGGGAACTACGAGCAGTACTTC
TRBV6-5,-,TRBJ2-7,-,CASSLRDGYEQYF,TGTGCCAGCAGTCTAAGGGACGGCTACGAGCAGTACTTC
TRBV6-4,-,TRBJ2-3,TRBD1,CASSRGQGAIDTQYF,TGTGCCAGCAGTCGGGGACAGGGGGCTATAGATACGCAGTATTTT
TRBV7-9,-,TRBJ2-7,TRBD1,CASSEWTGYLSYEQYF,TGTGCCAGCAGCGAGTGGACAGGCTACCTTTCCTACGAGCAGTACTTC
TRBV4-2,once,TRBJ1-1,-,CASSQARGQGTEAFF,TGTGCCAGCAGCCAGGCTCGGGGTCAAGGCACTGAAGCTTTCTTT
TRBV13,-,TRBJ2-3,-,CASSAGGPHAGSDTQYF,TGTGCCAGCAGCGCTGGGGGGCCCCACGCGGGGTCAGATACGCAGTATTTT
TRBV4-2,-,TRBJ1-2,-,CASSQDRGRDGYTF,TGTGCCAGCAGCCAAGATCGAGGGCGGGATGGCTACACCTTC
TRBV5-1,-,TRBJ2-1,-,CASSLGGREFDEQFF,TGCGCCAGCAGCTTAGGTGGGAGAGAGTTCGATGAGCAGTTCTTC
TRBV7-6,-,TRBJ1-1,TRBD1,CASSLQQGRDTEAFF,TGTGCCAGCAGCCTTCAACAGGGGAGGGACACTGAAGCTTTCTTT